This T cell receptor beta chain originates from a study of T-cell memory formation after mild COVID-19. Study overall: The two donors had largely donor-specific TCR clusters. Study results and limitations: Some SARS-CoV-2-responding clones were already detected in memory before infection.

The TCR alpha and TCR beta cDNA libraries, bearing sample barcodes and UMIs, were generated by 5'RACE using constant-segment primers. TCRdb re-called the 5' RACE reads through MiXCR, storing one row per CDR3 protein. This sample has about 14,000 distinct CDR3 sequences; around 12% occur once, and the top ten carry roughly 53%. This clonotype was found many times. No antigen is known for it. The sample comprised PBMCs or a T cell subset sorted from them (not recorded which). The sequence was collected from an adult woman who had mild COVID-19 (a few samples of this study predate the infection). Cell type and time point are not known.

CDR3 coding DNA: TGTGCCAGCAGCCTGACTAGCGGGGGGGCCGTTAATTACTATGAGCAGTTCTTC. This gives the protein CASSLTSGGAVNYYEQFF. V gene TRBV13 combines with J gene TRBJ2-1, with 14 bases that match TRBD2. V gave up 5 bases and J gave up 8 bases; unmatched junction bases: 14. Germline CDR1 and CDR2: PRHDT and FYEKMQ (reference sequence). The CDR3 length is 18 residues.